The 22 T cell receptor beta chains presented below share a single source sample, sequenced in a study of T cells in Graves' hyperthyroidism and ophthalmopathy. The CDR3 regions of TCR beta were amplified from RNA transcripts. The TCR CDR3 was amplified in a first-round RT-PCR using the HTBI primer set. TCRdb re-analysed the multiplex PCR reads in MiXCR, keeping a single row per CDR3 protein. The sample records a few hundred thousand distinct CDR3 sequences, around a sixth being singletons. The source material was blood. The receptors were gathered from a man between 18 and 29 years old with Graves' ophthalmopathy.

The rearrangement joins TRBV11-2 to TRBJ1-2; 8 bases are a match to TRBD1. CDR1 is SGHAT and CDR2 is FQNNGV in the germline V gene. The CDR3 runs to 15 residues. J gave up 4 bases and V 5 bases, and 9 bases lay outside the gene matches. The CDR3 region is CASSRSGTGVYGYTF. The CDR3 nucleotides read TGTGCCAGCAGCCGTTCCGGGACAGGCGTCTATGGCTACACCTTC. Full variable domain (outside the CDR3, taken from reference TRBV11-2 and TRBJ1-2): EAGVAQSPRYKIIEKRQSVAFWCNPISGHATLYWYQQILGQGPKLLIQFQNNGVVDDSQLPKDRFSAERLKGVDSTLKIQPAKLEDSAVYLCASSRSGTGVYGYTFGSGTRLTVV.

This chain connects TRBV13 to TRBJ2-6; D remains ambiguous. The CDR3 contains 14 residues. The V end lost 5 bases, the J end lost 4 bases, and 9 bases lay between the germline ends. The germline V gene has CDR1 PRHDT and CDR2 FYEKMQ (reference sequence). The CDR3, as DNA: TGTGCCAGCAGCCCCGAGGCAGGGGCCAACGTCCTGACTTTC. Its translation is CASSPEAGANVLTF.

Ten or more counts support this clonotype. This rearrangement joins TRBV18 to TRBJ2-7; TRBD1 might be the D (5 bases). Germline CDR1 reads KGHSH; CDR2 reads LQKENI. Trimming cost V 4 bases and J 3 bases, with 10 bases left between them. The CDR3 sequence is 13 residues long. Here the CDR3 reads CASSRDSNYEQYF. CDR3 nucleotide sequence: TGTGCCAGCTCACGAGACAGCAACTACGAGCAGTACTTC.

In this sample, this clonotype turned up many times. The CDR3 nucleotides read TGTGCCACCAGCAGGGGAGACAGAAACTATGGCTACACCTTC. It yields the protein CATSRGDRNYGYTF. V is TRBV15 and J is TRBJ1-2, with D possibly being TRBD1 (5 bases). Germline V gives CDR1 LNHNV, CDR2 YYDKDF (reference sequence). V dropped 3 bases and J dropped 2 bases, with 10 bases sitting between them. The CDR3 sequence is 14 residues long.

The chain couples TRBV5-1 to TRBJ2-4; TRBD2 aligns across 7 bases. The germline CDR1 and CDR2 sequences are SGHRS and YFSETQ. The V segment lost 1 base and the J segment 0 bases; nucleotides outside the gene matches: 10. This CDR3 has 18 amino acids. The DNA for the CDR3 is TGCGCCAGCAGCTTGACGGGTGGGAGGGACCTAGCCAAAAACATTCAGTACTTC. It encodes CASSLTGGRDLAKNIQYF.

Many counts were recorded for this clonotype. This sequence joins TRBV7-9 and TRBJ2-1; 11 nucleotides match TRBD2. Trimming at V came to 5 bases and at J to 7 bases, leaving 1 base not matched to a gene. The CDR3 contains 13 residues. CDR1 is SEHNR and CDR2 is FQNEAQ in the germline V gene (reference sequence). CDR3 bases: TGTGCCAGCAGCCGGACTAGCGGGAATGAGCAGTTCTTC. This encodes CASSRTSGNEQFF.

This clonotype was found many times. This rearrangement joins TRBV27 to TRBJ2-1; 9 bases align to TRBD1. J lost 6 bases, V lost 5 bases, and 11 bases had no gene match. Germline-derived CDR1 and CDR2 are MNHEY and SMNVEV (reference sequence). This CDR3 is 16 amino acids long. Here the CDR3 reads CASSPLNRGLFNEQFF. The DNA of the CDR3 is TGTGCCAGCAGTCCGTTGAACAGGGGGCTTTTCAATGAGCAGTTCTTC.

This clonotype was detected many times. The CDR3 sequence: CASSLVSGGRETQYF. The CDR3 nucleotides read TGTGCCAGCAGCTTGGTATCGGGTGGCCGGGAGACCCAGTACTTC. The gene calls are TRBV7-9 and TRBJ2-5; D not resolved. This CDR3 region has 15 residues. With 3 bases removed from V and 5 bases from J, the gap between germline ends came to 16 bases. CDR1 and CDR2 from the germline V gene are SEHNR and FQNEAQ (reference sequence).

This clonotype was seen ten or more times. J is TRBJ2-1 and V is TRBV13; D gene unclear. V lost 5 bases and J lost 5, with 7 bases in between. Germline lookup yields CDR1 PRHDT and CDR2 FYEKMQ (reference sequence). The CDR3 is 12 residues long. CDR3 sequence reads: CASSRSNNEQFF. The CDR3 nucleotides read TGTGCCAGCAGCCGATCGAACAATGAGCAGTTCTTC. The full variable domain, rest sourced from reference TRBV13 and TRBJ2-1, is AAGVIQSPRHLIKEKRETATLKCYPIPRHDTVYWYQQGPGQDPQFLISFYEKMQSDKGSIPDRFSAQQFSDYHSELNMSSLELGDSALYFCASSRSNNEQFFGPGTRLTVL.

J is TRBJ1-4 and V is TRBV6-1; D gene uncertain. V lost 8 bases to trimming and J lost 5 bases, with 12 bases between them. CDR1 is MNHNS and CDR2 is SASEGT in the germline V gene. CDR3 size: 13 residues. The CDR3 loop reads CASGRNQNEKLFF. DNA for the CDR3: TGTGCCAGCGGCCGGAACCAAAATGAAAAACTGTTTTTT.

The CDR3 nucleotides read TGTGCCAGCAGCTTAATGGGGGGGGGCACTGAAGCTTTCTTT. Its protein product is CASSLMGGGTEAFF. The rearrangement joins TRBV7-3 to TRBJ1-1; D may be TRBD1 (5 bases). This CDR3 contains 14 residues. With 1 base removed from V and 4 bases from J, the gap between germline ends came to 10 bases. The germline V gene encodes CDR1 SGHTA and CDR2 FQGTGA.

This clonotype appeared a few times. The gene calls are TRBV6-1 and TRBJ1-4, with 9 nucleotides matching TRBD1. In germline, CDR1 is MNHNS, CDR2 SASEGT. This CDR3 contains 17 residues. The junction had 5 bases not matched to a gene; V was cut back by 3 bases and J by 0 bases. Here the CDR3 reads CASSDDRGVSTNEKLFF. The CDR3 bases are TGTGCCAGCAGTGATGACAGGGGGGTTTCAACTAATGAAAAACTGTTTTTT.

The chain recombines TRBV6-9 with TRBJ1-1; D not certain. Germline CDR1 reads MNHGY; CDR2 reads SVAAGI. The CDR3 has 15 residues. Between the trimmed V and J ends, which lost 5 bases and 6 bases, there was a span of 19 bases. This CDR3 is CASSNQGPRTAEAFF. CDR3 sequence (DNA): TGTGCCAGCAGTAATCAAGGCCCTCGCACCGCTGAAGCTTTCTTT.

V and J are TRBV4-2 and TRBJ2-1; D is perhaps TRBD1 or TRBD2 (6 bases each). V was cut by 4 bases and J by 9 bases, with 13 bases left in between. The CDR3 consists of 13 residues. Germline V gene sequence: CDR1 LGHNA, CDR2 YNFKEQ. CDR3 in DNA: TGTGCCAGCAGCCCGAGGGGGGCCGGTGAGCAGTTCTTC. Amino acids: CASSPRGAGEQFF.

This clonotype was seen repeatedly, ten times or more. J is TRBJ1-4 and V is TRBV5-1; perhaps TRBD1 as D (5 bases). Germline CDR1 reads SGHRS; CDR2 reads YFSETQ. V gave up 2 bases and J gave up 7 bases, with 12 bases separating them. The CDR3 loop spans 14 amino acids. CDR3 nucleotide sequence: TGCGCCAGCAGCTTCAAGGGGATCACTGAAAAACTGTTTTTT. Protein sequence: CASSFKGITEKLFF. Full variable domain (missing parts from reference TRBV5-1 and TRBJ1-4): KAGVTQTPRYLIKTRGQQVTLSCSPISGHRSVSWYQQTPGQGLQFLFEYFSETQRNKGNFPGRFSGRQFSNSRSEMNVSTLELGDSALYLCASSFKGITEKLFFGSGTQLSVL.

The rearrangement links TRBV4-1 to TRBJ1-2; tentatively, D is TRBD1 (6 bases). Germline CDR1 is MGHRA and CDR2 is YSYEKL. V lost 2 bases and J 4 bases, leaving 17 bases between the germline ends. This CDR3 region has 16 residues. CDR3 bases: TGCGCCAGCAGCCAAACCGCCGGACAGTTCCCCTATGGCTACACCTTC. It is translated as CASSQTAGQFPYGYTF.

The chain has TRBV6-2 or TRBV6-3 and TRBJ1-1; D remains unclear. Trimming removed 5 bases from V and 3 bases from J, with 13 bases in between. CDR1 and CDR2 (germline): MNHEY, SVGEGT. This CDR3 region has 14 residues. The chain's CDR3 is CASSKFGGDTEAFF. Written as DNA, the CDR3 is TGTGCCAGCAGTAAGTTTGGCGGGGACACTGAAGCTTTCTTT.

V and J are TRBV2 and TRBJ2-7; TRBD1 matches 9 bases. The CDR3 runs to 12 residues. V trimming: 10 bases; J trimming: 1 base; junction bases outside the gene matches: 2. Germline CDR1 SNHLY, CDR2 FYNNEI. The CDR3 bases are TGTGCCAAAGGGACAGGGTCCTACGAGCAGTACTTC. This gives the protein CAKGTGSYEQYF.

The table lists this clonotype with many counts. The rearrangement uses TRBV2 and TRBJ1-2; the D is unclear. The CDR3 totals 12 residues. V was cut by 7 bases and J by 4 bases, with 10 bases left in between. Per germline, CDR1 SNHLY and CDR2 FYNNEI. This CDR3 reads CASIGGSYGYTF. The CDR3 nucleotides read TGTGCCAGCATTGGAGGGTCCTATGGCTACACCTTC.

The rearrangement joins TRBV19 to TRBJ1-1; 7 bases are a match to TRBD1. The V gene's germline CDR1 is LNHDA and CDR2 SQIVND (reference sequence). Trimming at V came to 8 bases and at J to 0 bases, leaving 6 bases not matched to a gene. The CDR3 covers 14 residues. This CDR3 reads CASSTGVMNTEAFF. CDR3 in DNA: TGTGCCAGTTCCACAGGGGTCATGAACACTGAAGCTTTCTTT.

This clonotype was recorded a few times. The gene calls are TRBV20-1 and TRBJ1-1; 8 bases align to TRBD1. Germline V lookup: CDR1 DFQATT, CDR2 SNEGSKA (reference sequence). After removal of 0 bases from V and 3 bases from J, the junction contained 9 bases not matched to a gene. The CDR3 is made up of 16 amino acids. The DNA of the CDR3 is TGCAGTGCTAGAGAAGAGGGCAGGGGGCATGACACTGAAGCTTTCTTT. Its translation is CSAREEGRGHDTEAFF.

This clonotype has ten or more counts. The chain employs TRBV20-1 and TRBJ1-2, with D perhaps matching TRBD1 (5 bases). The CDR3 length is 12 residues. Germline CDR1 reads DFQATT; CDR2 reads SNEGSKA (reference sequence). V lost 6 bases to trimming and J lost 5 bases, with 13 bases between them. CDR3 protein: CSAPRVDYGYTF. CDR3 DNA: TGCAGTGCCCCCAGGGTAGATTATGGCTACACCTTC.